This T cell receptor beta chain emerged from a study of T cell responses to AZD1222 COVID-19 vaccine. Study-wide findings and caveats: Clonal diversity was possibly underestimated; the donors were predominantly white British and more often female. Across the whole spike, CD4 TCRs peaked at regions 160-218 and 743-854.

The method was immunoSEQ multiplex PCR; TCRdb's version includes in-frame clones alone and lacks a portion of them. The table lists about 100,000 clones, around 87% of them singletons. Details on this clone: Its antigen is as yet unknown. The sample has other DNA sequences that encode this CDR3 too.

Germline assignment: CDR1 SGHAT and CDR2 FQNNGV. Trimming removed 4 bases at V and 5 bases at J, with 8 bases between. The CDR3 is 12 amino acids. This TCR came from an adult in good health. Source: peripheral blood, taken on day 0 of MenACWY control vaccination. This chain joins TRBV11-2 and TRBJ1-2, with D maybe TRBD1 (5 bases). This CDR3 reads CASSSDSYGYTF. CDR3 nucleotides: TGTGCCAGCAGCTCCGACAGTTATGGCTACACCTTC. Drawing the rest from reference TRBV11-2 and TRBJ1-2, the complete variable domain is EAGVAQSPRYKIIEKRQSVAFWCNPISGHATLYWYQQILGQGPKLLIQFQNNGVVDDSQLPKDRFSAERLKGVDSTLKIQPAKLEDSAVYLCASSSDSYGYTFGSGTRLTVV.